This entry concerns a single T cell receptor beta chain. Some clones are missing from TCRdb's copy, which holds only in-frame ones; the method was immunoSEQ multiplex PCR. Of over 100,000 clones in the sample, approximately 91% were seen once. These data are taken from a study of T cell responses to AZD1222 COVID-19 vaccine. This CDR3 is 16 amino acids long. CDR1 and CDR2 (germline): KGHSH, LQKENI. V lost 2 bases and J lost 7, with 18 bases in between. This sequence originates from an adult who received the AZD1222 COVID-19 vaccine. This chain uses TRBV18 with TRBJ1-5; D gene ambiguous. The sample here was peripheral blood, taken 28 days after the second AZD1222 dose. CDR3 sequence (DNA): TGTGCCAGCTCACCATCTCCCGCCTCCCCTGTGCAGCCCCAGCATTTT. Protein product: CASSPSPASPVQPQHF.